The 10 T cell receptor beta chains in this list originate from one sample, sequenced in a study of T cells in Graves' hyperthyroidism and ophthalmopathy. What was amplified from RNA transcripts were TCR beta CDR3 regions. HTBI primers were the set used in a first-round RT-PCR of the TCR CDR3. TCRdb re-called the multiplex PCR reads through MiXCR, storing one row per CDR3 protein. The sample has roughly 400,000 distinct CDR3 sequences; around an eighth are singletons. Sequencing used blood. These receptors were obtained from a man aged 50 to 59 with Graves' ophthalmopathy.

The J gene is TRBJ2-2, the V gene TRBV9, with a possible D match to TRBD2 (5 bases). CDR1 is SGDLS and CDR2 is YYNGEE in the germline V gene. V was clipped by 4 bases and J by 3 bases, with 7 bases between them. The CDR3 extends over 13 amino acids. CDR3 DNA: TGTGCCAGCAGCTCGGGGTACACCGGGGAGCTGTTTTTT. Translation: CASSSGYTGELFF.

This clonotype was found a few times. The V gene is TRBV6-1, the J gene TRBJ2-2; D is possibly TRBD1 (5 bases). The germline V gene has CDR1 MNHNS and CDR2 SASEGT. This CDR3 is built from 12 residues. Trimming took off 5 bases at V and 7 bases at J, with 8 bases between the two ends. CDR3 DNA: TGTGCCAGCAGTACAGGAATCGGGGAGCTGTTTTTT. It specifies CASSTGIGELFF.

As concerns this clonotype: Possible read error: a much larger clone is one base away. The chain recombines TRBV9 with TRBJ1-1, with TRBD1 as a possible D gene (5 bases). The CDR3 has 14 amino acids. The V end lost 0 bases, the J end lost 3 bases, and 9 bases lay between the germline ends. Germline V gene sequence: CDR1 SGDLS, CDR2 YYNGEE. CDR3 coding DNA: TGTGCCAGCAGCGTAGTTTCGGGGGACACTGAAGCTTTCTTT. It yields the protein CASSVVSGDTEAFF.

This clonotype was seen repeatedly, ten times or more. This rearrangement joins TRBV2 to TRBJ2-7; D unresolved. CDR1 and CDR2 from the germline V gene are SNHLY and FYNNEI. The V gene lost 3 bases and the J gene lost 4 bases, with 16 bases spanning the gap. The CDR3 covers 15 residues. The CDR3 DNA is TGTGCCAGCAGTGATTTGTTTCGGCAGACTTACGAGCAGTACTTC. Translation gives CASSDLFRQTYEQYF. The full variable domain, its missing parts supplied by reference TRBV2 and TRBJ2-7, is EPEVTQTPSHQVTQMGQEVILRCVPISNHLYFYWYRQILGQKVEFLVSFYNNEISEKSEIFDDQFSVERPDGSNFTLKIRSTKLEDSAMYFCASSDLFRQTYEQYFGPGTRLTVT.

The chain is built from TRBV7-9 and TRBJ1-1, with D maybe TRBD1 (5 bases). The V and J ends lost 7 bases and 2 bases respectively, with 11 bases between them. CDR3 length equals 13 residues. Germline-derived CDR1 and CDR2 are SEHNR and FQNEAQ (reference sequence). The CDR3 region is CASTPGGNTEAFF. The CDR3 DNA is TGTGCCAGCACCCCGGGGGGAAACACTGAAGCTTTCTTT.

This clonotype was detected many times. V gene TRBV19 combines with J gene TRBJ2-7; 8 nucleotides agree with TRBD1. The ends lost 5 bases at V and 2 bases at J; junction bases unmatched: 5. There are 14 residues in the CDR3. CDR1 is LNHDA and CDR2 is SQIVND in the germline V gene (reference sequence). The CDR3 protein is CASSSGTGPYEQYF. CDR3 DNA sequence: TGTGCCAGTAGTTCCGGGACAGGTCCCTACGAGCAGTACTTC.

This clonotype came up a few times. The chain links TRBV28 to TRBJ1-5; D uncertain. V shed 3 bases and J shed 3 bases, with 12 bases lying between them. The CDR3 runs to 15 residues. The germline V gene has CDR1 MDHEN and CDR2 SYDVKM. The CDR3 nucleotides read TGTGCCAGCAGTTTCGGGATGTTAGACAATCAGCCCCAGCATTTT. Protein: CASSFGMLDNQPQHF.

The sample holds many counts of this clonotype. V gene TRBV30 combines with J gene TRBJ2-7; 9 positions agree with TRBD1. The germline CDR1 and CDR2 sequences are GTSNPN and SVGIG (reference sequence). This CDR3 spans 14 amino acids. Losses at the gene ends were 5 bases for V and 5 bases for J; bases not matched to a gene: 10. CDR3 sequence: CAWAKRTGENEQYF. CDR3 nucleotide sequence: TGTGCCTGGGCGAAGAGGACAGGGGAGAACGAGCAGTACTTC.

The chain uses TRBV6-1 and TRBJ1-2, with D possibly TRBD1 on 6 matching bases. Trimming pared 11 bases from V and 2 bases from J, leaving 12 bases between. Per the germline V gene, CDR1 is MNHNS and CDR2 is SASEGT. The CDR3 is 12 amino acids. The CDR3 DNA is TGTGCCGGCGGACAGAGAAACTATGGCTACACCTTC. Translation gives CAGGQRNYGYTF.

The table lists this clonotype with many counts. The V and J genes are TRBV11-2 and TRBJ2-2, with unresolved D. From germline, CDR1 is SGHAT and CDR2 FQNNGV. The CDR3 spans 14 residues. Deletions cut 2 bases from V and 4 bases from J, with 8 bases between. CDR3 DNA sequence: TGTGCCAGCAGCTTAAGAGGCTCCACCGGGGAGCTGTTTTTT. This translates into CASSLRGSTGELFF.